Below are 4 T cell receptor beta chains sequenced from a single sample in a study of vaccination and CD4 T cells after COVID-19. TCRdb reprocessed the PCR reads via MiXCR and lists one record per CDR3 protein. The sample includes about 30,000 distinct CDR3 sequences, roughly 50% of them seen just once. Time point in this sample: late sampling 161 to 241 days after vaccination in three convalescent patients. This specimen consisted of CD4+ T cells from blood, obtained about 7 months after SARS-CoV-2 vaccination. These receptors were obtained from a human donor who had recovered from COVID-19.

This clonotype turned up a few times. The chain joins TRBV7-9 to TRBJ2-2; TRBD1 matches 7 bases. The CDR3 is made up of 16 amino acids. CDR1 and CDR2 from the germline V gene are SEHNR and FQNEAQ (reference sequence). The junction had 12 bases not matched to a gene; V was cut back by 5 bases and J by 6 bases. The CDR3: CASSDAGRGSPGELFF. As DNA, the CDR3 is TGTGCCAGCAGCGACGCCGGCAGGGGGTCACCCGGGGAGCTGTTTTTT.

The chain carries TRBV7-3 and TRBJ2-7, with TRBD1 matching over 12 bases. J gave up 6 bases and V 2 bases, and 8 bases lay outside the gene matches. This CDR3 has 16 residues. Germline V gene lookup returns CDR1 SGHTA and CDR2 FQGTGA. This CDR3 is CASSLHAGQGASEQYF. For the CDR3, the DNA is TGTGCCAGCAGCTTACACGCGGGACAGGGGGCATCCGAGCAGTACTTC.

V is TRBV28 and J is TRBJ2-7; a weak D match, TRBD2 (6 bases). The CDR3 sequence is 14 residues long. Germline CDR1 MDHEN, CDR2 SYDVKM. V was shortened by 8 bases and J by 2 bases, with 16 bases between the two germline ends. CDR3 nucleotide sequence: TGTGCCAGCTGCCCAGGGACTTTCGCCTACGAGCAGTACTTC. Residues: CASCPGTFAYEQYF.

The gene calls are TRBV6-1 and TRBJ1-6, with 10 bases lining up with TRBD1. The V and J ends lost 6 bases and 7 bases, in that order; junction bases with no gene match: 3. This CDR3 has 14 residues. The V gene's germline CDR1 is MNHNS and CDR2 SASEGT. The CDR3 region is CASRTGGANSPLHF. The CDR3 nucleotides read TGTGCCAGCAGGACAGGGGGCGCAAATTCACCCCTCCACTTT.